Each of the 26 T cell receptor beta chains below was sequenced from the same sample in a study of CD8+CD57+ T cells in acquired aplastic anemia. The template used for profiling TCR beta VDJ and CDR3 was genomic DNA. TCRdb reprocessed the reads via MiXCR and lists one record per CDR3 protein. Of 130,000 or so distinct CDR3 sequences detected, 40% to 45% appear once; the ten largest clones hold over 6.5%. The sequenced sample was sorted CD4+, CD8+, or CD8+CD57+ T cells (not recorded which) from PBMCs. Every receptor here comes from a human donor in good health, serving as a control.

Notes on this clonotype: A single base separates this from a much larger clone, so it may be a read error. V usage is TRBV20-1 and J usage is TRBJ1-1; 7 bases line up with TRBD1. The CDR3 is made up of 13 amino acids. CDR1 is DFQATT and CDR2 is SNEGSKA in the germline V gene (reference sequence). The DNA of the CDR3 is TGCAGTGCTAGGGGCAGGGGGAACACTGAAGCTTCCTTT. This gives the protein CSARGRGNTEASF.

Of note for this clonotype: This may be a read error: a much more frequent sequence differs by one nucleotide. The chain is built from TRBV11-3 and TRBJ1-3, with unresolved D. This CDR3 contains 13 residues. V was clipped by 4 bases and J by 5 bases, with 9 bases between them. In germline, CDR1 is SGHNT, CDR2 YENEEA. DNA for the CDR3: TGTGCCAGCAGCTCAGTCATCAGAAACACCATATATTTT. This sequence encodes CASSSVIRNTIYF.

This clonotype was counted many times. The chain is built from TRBV5-8 and TRBJ1-5; D possibly corresponds to TRBD1 (5 bases). Germline assignment: CDR1 SGHTS and CDR2 YDEGEE. Trimming pared 2 bases from V and 6 bases from J, leaving 12 bases between. The CDR3 sequence is 14 residues long. This chain's CDR3 is CASSLGASAQPQHF. In nucleotides, the CDR3 is TGTGCCAGCAGCTTAGGGGCTAGCGCTCAGCCCCAGCATTTT.

The table lists this clonotype with a count of one. A much larger clone lies one base from this, so it may be a read error. The V call is TRBV27, the J call TRBJ1-3, with D unclear. CDR1 MNHEY and CDR2 SMNVEV come from the germline V gene (reference sequence). Between the trimmed V and J ends, which lost 10 bases and 0 bases, there was a span of 4 bases. The CDR3 has 11 amino acids. CDR3 in amino acids: CAMHSGNTIYF. CDR3 DNA: TGTGCCATGCACTCTGGAAACACCATATATTTT.

This clonotype occurred many times. The J gene is TRBJ2-3, the V gene TRBV5-4; TRBD1 is a possible D gene (5 bases). Germline assignment: CDR1 SGHNT and CDR2 YYREEE (reference sequence). The CDR3 covers 15 residues. Trimming cost V 1 base and J 2 bases, with 11 bases left between them. CDR3 in DNA: TGTGCCAGCAGCTTGCTTACAGGAAACACAGATACGCAGTATTTT. This codes for CASSLLTGNTDTQYF.

This sequence joins TRBV5-6 and TRBJ1-2, with D tentatively TRBD1 (6 bases). V lost 0 bases and J lost 8, with 11 bases in between. This CDR3 comprises 13 residues. Germline lookup yields CDR1 SGHDT and CDR2 YYEEEE. For the CDR3, the DNA is TGTGCCAGCAGCTTGGAGGGGGTTGGCGGCTACACCTTC. Amino acids: CASSLEGVGGYTF.

This clonotype appeared many times. The V gene is TRBV7-9, the J gene TRBJ2-1, with 9 nucleotides matching TRBD1. The CDR3 totals 14 residues. Trimming at V came to 5 bases and at J to 5 bases, leaving 4 bases not matched to a gene. Germline CDR1 and CDR2: SEHNR and FQNEAQ (reference sequence). The CDR3, as DNA: TGTGCCAGCAGCCGCCGGGACAGGGACAATGAGCAGTTCTTC. The encoded protein is CASSRRDRDNEQFF.

The table lists this clonotype with many counts. The chain recombines TRBV19 with TRBJ2-3; 7 positions agree with TRBD1. With 5 bases clipped from V and 7 bases from J, the junction kept 9 bases outside the gene matches. Germline V gene sequence: CDR1 LNHDA, CDR2 SQIVND (reference sequence). This CDR3 region has 14 residues. In DNA form, the CDR3 reads TGTGCCAGTAGTCAATGGGCGACAGGGTATACGCAGTATTTT. It yields the protein CASSQWATGYTQYF.

Concerning this clonotype itself: The CDR3 does not close with the conserved phenylalanine or tryptophan, likely indicating a read error. This rearrangement joins TRBV2 to TRBJ1-2; the D is unclear. This CDR3 contains 11 residues. Per germline, CDR1 SNHLY and CDR2 FYNNEI. CDR3 DNA sequence: TGTGTCAGCAGTGAACGGCTTGGCTACACCCTC. Encoded protein: CVSSERLGYTL.

The chain joins TRBV15 to TRBJ1-5, with no clear D. Trimming shortened V by 0 bases and J by 5 bases, and 14 bases separated the two germline ends. CDR1 and CDR2 (germline): LNHNV, YYDKDF (reference sequence). This CDR3 contains 16 residues. The CDR3 nucleotides read TGTGCCACCAGCAGAGATTCGAAGTGGTACTATCAGCCCCAGCATTTT. This sequence encodes CATSRDSKWYYQPQHF.

The chain combines TRBV19 with TRBJ2-1; D not resolved. The CDR3 covers 14 residues. The V end was cut by 7 bases, the J end by 4 bases, with 14 bases between. The germline CDR1 and CDR2 sequences are LNHDA and SQIVND (reference sequence). In nucleotides, the CDR3 is TGTGCCAGTACCAGCCCCCCTGAGTACAATGAGCAGTTCTTC. Translated: CASTSPPEYNEQFF.

This clonotype was seen only a few times. The V call is TRBV6-1, the J call TRBJ1-3, with 7 bases fitting TRBD1. Per the germline V gene, CDR1 is MNHNS and CDR2 is SASEGT. The CDR3 is made up of 13 amino acids. V gave up 6 bases and J gave up 3 bases; unmatched junction bases: 2. In nucleotides, the CDR3 is TGTGCCAGCAGACCAGGGGGTGGAAACACCATATATTTT. Translated: CASRPGGGNTIYF.

This clonotype was observed at least ten times. This chain connects TRBV24-1 to TRBJ2-1; possibly TRBD2 for D (5 bases). Germline CDR1 reads KGHDR; CDR2 reads SFDVKD. This CDR3 is built from 14 residues. The ends were cut back, 1 base at V and 5 bases at J, with 8 bases in the middle. The CDR3: CATSDFGLDNEQFF. The CDR3 bases are TGTGCCACCAGTGATTTCGGACTCGACAATGAGCAGTTCTTC.

A word on this clonotype: A much larger clonotype is one base distant, so this may be a read error. The chain uses TRBV9 and TRBJ2-2; D is unclear. This CDR3 has 15 residues. Germline lookup yields CDR1 SGDLS and CDR2 YYNGEE. Written as DNA, the CDR3 is TGTGCCCGCAGCGTCGGCTGGAGTAGTACCGGGGAGCTGTTTTTT. It encodes CARSVGWSSTGELFF.

This clonotype came up a few times. A much larger clone differs by one base, so this may be a read error. The rearrangement links TRBV11-3 to TRBJ2-3; a possible D gene is TRBD2 (5 bases). The CDR3 has 14 amino acids. Trimming removed 5 bases at V and 0 bases at J, with 9 bases between. CDR1 and CDR2 (germline): SGHNT, YENEEA. The CDR3 protein is CASSERGSTDTQYF. The CDR3 nucleotides read TGTGCCAGCAGCGAACGGGGTAGCACAGATACGCAGTATTTT. The complete variable domain, with remaining parts taken from reference TRBV11-3 and TRBJ2-3, reads EAGVVQSPRYKIIEKKQPVAFWCNPISGHNTLYWYLQNLGQGPELLIRYENEEAVDDSQLPKDRFSAERLKGVDSTLKIQPAELGDSAVYLCASSERGSTDTQYFGPGTRLTVL.

This chain uses TRBV20-1 with TRBJ2-3, with 11 bases fitting TRBD2. J lost 2 bases, V lost 6 bases, and 4 bases had no gene match. This CDR3 has 14 residues. CDR1 and CDR2 from the germline V gene are DFQATT and SNEGSKA (reference sequence). The CDR3 protein is CSALTSGDTDTQYF. The DNA of the CDR3 is TGCAGTGCCTTGACTAGCGGGGACACAGATACGCAGTATTTT.

On this clonotype: It is likely a read error, because the conserved phenylalanine at the end of the CDR3 is missing. No DNA is shown, since the ends of the CDR3 on it are uncertain; the CDR3 is the one TCRdb lists. The chain employs TRBV2 and TRBJ1-2; the tabulated D call, TRBD1, remains unverified against the DNA. The CDR3 has 9 residues if both end residues are counted. CDR1 and CDR2 from the germline V gene are SNHLY and FYNNEI. The CDR3 loop reads CASSPAGTE.

This clonotype was detected ten times or more. V usage is TRBV9 and J usage is TRBJ1-1; D might be TRBD1 (6 bases). Trimming removed 3 bases at V and 3 bases at J, with 18 bases between. Germline values: CDR1 SGDLS, CDR2 YYNGEE. The CDR3 covers 16 residues. The CDR3 DNA reads as TGTGCCAGCAGCGGCGACGGGGGCGGGTTAGACACTGAAGCTTTCTTT. Translation: CASSGDGGGLDTEAFF.

This clonotype occurred many times. The chain joins TRBV20-1 to TRBJ1-1; 9 nucleotides agree with TRBD1. Trimming at V came to 3 bases and at J to 5 bases, leaving 13 bases not matched to a gene. Per the germline V gene, CDR1 is DFQATT and CDR2 is SNEGSKA (reference sequence). CDR3 length: 16 amino acids. CDR3 sequence reads: CSASGKGQGDGTEAFF. CDR3 nucleotides: TGCAGTGCTAGCGGTAAGGGACAGGGAGATGGGACTGAAGCTTTCTTT.

This clonotype showed up many times. This rearrangement joins TRBV7-8 to TRBJ2-1; 8 bases agree with TRBD2. The CDR3 extends over 16 amino acids. Germline values: CDR1 SGHVS, CDR2 FQNEAQ. The V and J ends lost 2 bases and 3 bases, in that order; junction bases with no gene match: 6. Here the CDR3 reads CASSLIELAVYNEQFF. CDR3 coding DNA: TGTGCCAGCAGCTTAATAGAACTAGCGGTCTACAATGAGCAGTTCTTC.

This chain uses TRBV15 with TRBJ2-5, with D unclear. V shed 3 bases and J shed 5 bases, with 7 bases lying between them. This CDR3 comprises 12 residues. Germline V lookup: CDR1 LNHNV, CDR2 YYDKDF (reference sequence). The CDR3 DNA follows: TGTGCCACCAGCAGGAATGGGGAGACCCAGTACTTC. Translated, it gives CATSRNGETQYF.

On this clonotype: A much larger clone is a single base away; this may be a read error. The rearrangement joins TRBV7-9 to TRBJ1-6, with no clear D. CDR1 SEHNR and CDR2 FQNEAQ come from the germline V gene (reference sequence). There are 15 residues in the CDR3. Here the CDR3 reads CASSFHQAADSPLRF. The CDR3 DNA sequence: TGTGCCAGCAGCTTCCATCAGGCAGCCGATTCACCCCTCCGCTTT. Full variable domain (rest looked up from reference TRBV7-9 and TRBJ1-6): DTGVSQNPRHKITKRGQNVTFRCDPISEHNRLYWYRQTLGQGPEFLTYFQNEAQLEKSRLLSDRFSAERPKGSFSTLEIQRTEQGDSAMYLCASSFHQAADSPLRFGNGTRLTVT.

The rearrangement links TRBV18 to TRBJ1-1; TRBD1 matches at 7 bases. Germline-derived CDR1 and CDR2 are KGHSH and LQKENI. V dropped 2 bases and J dropped 4; count of bases not matched to a gene: 4. The CDR3 has 14 residues. In DNA, the CDR3 is TGTGCCAGCTCACCAGACAGGGTGGGCACTGAAGCTTTCTTT. Translating gives CASSPDRVGTEAFF.

A word on this clonotype: A much more abundant neighbour one base away suggests this may be a read error. The rearrangement joins TRBV6-5 to TRBJ2-5; D gene uncertain. Germline CDR1 MNHEY, CDR2 SVGAGI. The CDR3 is made up of 15 amino acids. CDR3 nucleotides: TGTGCCAGCAGTTACTCGCCGGTTCACCAAGAGGCCCAGTACTTC. It translates to CASSYSPVHQEAQYF.

This clonotype showed up many times. The chain employs TRBV10-1 and TRBJ2-1, with a weak D call TRBD2 (5 bases). This CDR3 is 14 amino acids long. The ends were cut back, 5 bases at V and 0 bases at J, with 8 bases in the middle. From germline, CDR1 is WNHNN and CDR2 SYGVQD (reference sequence). The CDR3 loop is CASSSGSSYNEQFF. The CDR3 nucleotides are TGCGCCAGCAGTAGCGGTTCCTCCTACAATGAGCAGTTCTTC.

This chain joins TRBV5-4 and TRBJ2-1; 10 positions agree with TRBD1. The CDR3 is 16 residues long. The V segment lost 3 bases and the J segment 8 bases; nucleotides outside the gene matches: 11. CDR1 and CDR2 from the germline V gene are SGHNT and YYREEE (reference sequence). The CDR3 loop is CASSWGGTGEAHEQFF. The CDR3 DNA reads as TGTGCCAGCAGCTGGGGGGGGACAGGGGAGGCGCATGAGCAGTTCTTC.